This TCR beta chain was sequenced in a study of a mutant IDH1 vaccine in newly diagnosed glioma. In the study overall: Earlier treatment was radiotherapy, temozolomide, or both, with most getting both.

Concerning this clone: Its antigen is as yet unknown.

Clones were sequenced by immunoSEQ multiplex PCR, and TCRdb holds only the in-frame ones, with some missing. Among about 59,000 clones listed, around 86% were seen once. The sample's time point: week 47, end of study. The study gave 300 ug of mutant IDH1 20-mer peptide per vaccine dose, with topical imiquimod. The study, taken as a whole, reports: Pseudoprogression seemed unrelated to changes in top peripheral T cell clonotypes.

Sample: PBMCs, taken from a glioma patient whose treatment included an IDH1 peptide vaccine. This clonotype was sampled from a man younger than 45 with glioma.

The CDR3 protein is CASSLARDRGFNSPLHF. CDR3 in DNA: TGTGCCAGCAGCTTAGCGCGGGACAGGGGGTTTAATTCACCCCTCCACTTT. The chain is built from TRBV7-8 and TRBJ1-6; 11 nucleotides agree with TRBD1. Germline-derived CDR1 and CDR2 are SGHVS and FQNEAQ. V was clipped by 0 bases and J by 6 bases; unmatched bases: 4. This CDR3 region has 17 residues.